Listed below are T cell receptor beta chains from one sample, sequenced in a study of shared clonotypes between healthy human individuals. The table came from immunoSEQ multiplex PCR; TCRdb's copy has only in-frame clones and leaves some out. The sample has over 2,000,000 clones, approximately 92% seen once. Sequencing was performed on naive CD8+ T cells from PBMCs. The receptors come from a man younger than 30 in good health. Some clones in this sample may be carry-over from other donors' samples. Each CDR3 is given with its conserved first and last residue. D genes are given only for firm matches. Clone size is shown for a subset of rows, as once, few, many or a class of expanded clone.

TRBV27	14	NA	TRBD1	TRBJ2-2	TGTGCCAGCAGTTTCGGGACAGGGATCGGGGAGCTGTTTTTT	CASSFGTGIGELFF
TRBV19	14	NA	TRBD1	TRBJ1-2	TGTGCCAGTAGTATAGGGACAGGGGGCTATGGCTACACCTTC	CASSIGTGGYGYTF
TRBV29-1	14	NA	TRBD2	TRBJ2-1	TGCAGCGTTCTAGCGGGGTTGGTCTACAATGAGCAGTTCTTC	CSVLAGLVYNEQFF
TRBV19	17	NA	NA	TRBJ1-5	TGTGCCAGTAGTGGGCCCCGGGAGGGGAGTGGCAATCAGCCCCAGCATTTT	CASSGPREGSGNQPQHF
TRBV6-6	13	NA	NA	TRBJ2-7	TGTGCCAGCAGTTCGGGGGCGCGAGGCGAGCAGTACTTC	CASSSGARGEQYF
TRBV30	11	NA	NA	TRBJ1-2	TGTGCCTGGAGTTGGAAGAGCGGCTACACCTTC	CAWSWKSGYTF
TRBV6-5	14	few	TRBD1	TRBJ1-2	TGTGCCAGCAGCCTACAGGGGCCTTACTATGGCTACACCTTC	CASSLQGPYYGYTF
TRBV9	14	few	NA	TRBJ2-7	TGTGCCAGCAGCGGACCTCCGGTTTCCTACGAGCAGTACTTC	CASSGPPVSYEQYF
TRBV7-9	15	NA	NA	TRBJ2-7	TGTGCCAGCAGCCCCCATGGGCTCGAGGGGGAAGAGCAGTACTTC	CASSPHGLEGEEQYF
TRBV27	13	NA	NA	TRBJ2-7	TGTGCCAGCAGTTTGGGAAGAACCTACGAGCAGTACTTC	CASSLGRTYEQYF
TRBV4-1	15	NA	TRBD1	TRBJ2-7	TGCGCCAGCAGCCCCGGACAGGGGGTCTCCTACGAGCAGTACTTC	CASSPGQGVSYEQYF
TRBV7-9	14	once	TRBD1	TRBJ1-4	TGTGCCAGCAGCCCGACAGGGGTTAATGAAAAACTGTTTTTT	CASSPTGVNEKLFF
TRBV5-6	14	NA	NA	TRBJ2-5	TGTGCCAGCAGCTTGTGGCGGGTACAAGAGACCCAGTACTTC	CASSLWRVQETQYF
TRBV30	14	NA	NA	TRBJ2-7	TGTGCCTGGAGTGTCCCCAGGGATACCTACGAGCAGTACTTC	CAWSVPRDTYEQYF
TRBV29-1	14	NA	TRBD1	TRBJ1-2	TGCAGCGTTGACTCCCCCGGGACAGTCTATGGCTACACCTTC	CSVDSPGTVYGYTF
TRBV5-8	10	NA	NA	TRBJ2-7	TGTGCCAGCAGGCTCCCGGGGCAGTACTTC	CASRLPGQYF
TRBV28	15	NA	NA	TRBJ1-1	TGTGCCAGCAGTAAGGGGGTTTATAAGGTGACTGAAGCTTTCTTT	CASSKGVYKVTEAFF
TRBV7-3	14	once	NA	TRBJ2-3	TGTGCCAGCAGCTCCAGCGGGAGCACAGATACGCAGTATTTT	CASSSSGSTDTQYF
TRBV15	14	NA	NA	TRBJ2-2	TGTGCCACCAGCAGACATCCGATAGCCGGGGAGCTGTTTTTT	CATSRHPIAGELFF
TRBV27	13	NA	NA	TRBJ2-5	TGTGCCAGCAGTTTAGACGGCGAAGAGACCCAGTACTTC	CASSLDGEETQYF
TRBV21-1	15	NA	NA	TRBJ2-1	TGTGCCAGCAGCAAGGAGGCTAGCGGGATAGAGGAGCAGTTCTTC	CASSKEASGIEEQFF
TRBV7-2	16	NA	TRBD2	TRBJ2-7	TGTGCCAGCAGCCTATGGACTAGCGGGAGGTTCTACGAGCAGTACTTC	CASSLWTSGRFYEQYF
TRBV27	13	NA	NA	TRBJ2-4	TGTGCCAGCAGTTTATCTTCCCGAAACATTCAGTACTTC	CASSLSSRNIQYF
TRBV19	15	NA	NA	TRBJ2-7	TGTGCCAGTAGTATAGCTGGGGGTGGGCCCCTCGAGCAGTACTTC	CASSIAGGGPLEQYF
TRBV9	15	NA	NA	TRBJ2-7	TGTGCCAGCAGCGATGGGCCTTTAGGATTGTACGAGCAGTACTTC	CASSDGPLGLYEQYF
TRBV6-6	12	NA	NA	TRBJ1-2	TGTGCCAGCTCCGGGGGAACCTATGGCTACACCTTC	CASSGGTYGYTF
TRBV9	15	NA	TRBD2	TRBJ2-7	TGTGCCAGCAGCGTGCTAGCGGGAGGGGCCTACGAGCAGTACTTC	CASSVLAGGAYEQYF
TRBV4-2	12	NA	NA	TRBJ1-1	TGTGCCAGCAGCCTCCGTAACACTGAAGCTTTCTTT	CASSLRNTEAFF
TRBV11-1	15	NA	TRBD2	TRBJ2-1	TGTGCCAGCAGCTATAGCGGGAGAAGTTGGAATGAGCAGTTCTTC	CASSYSGRSWNEQFF
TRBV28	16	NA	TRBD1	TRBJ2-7	TGTGCCAGCAGGCACCGAGGGACAGGGGTCTCCTACGAGCAGTACTTC	CASRHRGTGVSYEQYF
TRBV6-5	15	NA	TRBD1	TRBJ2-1	TGTGCCAGCAGGTCCACAGGGGGCGCCTACAATGAGCAGTTCTTC	CASRSTGGAYNEQFF
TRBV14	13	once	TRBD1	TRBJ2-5	TGTGCCAGCAGGGACAGGGGTCAAGAGACCCAGTACTTC	CASRDRGQETQYF
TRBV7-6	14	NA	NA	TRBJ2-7	TGTGCCAGCAGCTTAGCGGCAGATTCCTACGAGCAGTACTTC	CASSLAADSYEQYF
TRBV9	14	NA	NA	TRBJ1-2	TGTGCCAGCACCCCAACGGGGGGTAACTATGGCTACACCTTC	CASTPTGGNYGYTF
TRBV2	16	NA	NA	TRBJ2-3	TGTGCCAGCGGCGTATCCCCACGGCAGCGCACAGATACGCAGTATTTT	CASGVSPRQRTDTQYF
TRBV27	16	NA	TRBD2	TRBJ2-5	TGTGCCAGCAGTTCCCAGCGGGAGGGCCTGGGGGAGACCCAGTACTTC	CASSSQREGLGETQYF
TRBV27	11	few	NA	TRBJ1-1	TGTGCCAGCAGTGTTGGGACTGAAGCTTTCTTT	CASSVGTEAFF
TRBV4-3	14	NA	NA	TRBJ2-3	TGCGCCAGCAGCCAAGCCCTGACAGGAGATACGCAGTATTTT	CASSQALTGDTQYF
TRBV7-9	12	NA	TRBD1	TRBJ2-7	TGTGCCAGCAGCGGGGACAGCATGGAGCAGTACTTC	CASSGDSMEQYF
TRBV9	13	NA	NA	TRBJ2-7	TGTGCCAGCAGCGTGAGCCCCGGCTACGAGCAGTACTTC	CASSVSPGYEQYF
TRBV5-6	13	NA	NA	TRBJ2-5	TGTGCCAGCAGCTTAAGCCCCGAAGAGACCCAGTACTTC	CASSLSPEETQYF
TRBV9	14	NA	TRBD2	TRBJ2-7	TGTGCCAGCAGCGTAGGCGGGGGGGTCTACGAGCAGTACTTC	CASSVGGGVYEQYF
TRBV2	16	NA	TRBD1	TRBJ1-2	TGTGCCAGCAGTAAAACTCGACAGGGGGCTTACTATGGCTACACCTTC	CASSKTRQGAYYGYTF
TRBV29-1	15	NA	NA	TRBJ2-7	TGCAGCGTTGAAGATTTAGGAGGGGGGCCTCTCGAGCAGTACTTC	CSVEDLGGGPLEQYF
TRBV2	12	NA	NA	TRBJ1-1	TGTGCCAGCAGTTGGGTGAACACTGAAGCTTTCTTT	CASSWVNTEAFF
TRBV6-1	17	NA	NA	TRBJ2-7	TGTGCCAGCAGTGAAGGTTCGGTTTTAGAAGCCGCCTACGAGCAGTACTTC	CASSEGSVLEAAYEQYF
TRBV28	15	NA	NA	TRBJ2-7	TGTGCCAGCAGTTTATCCACCTACGAAGGGTACGAGCAGTACTTC	CASSLSTYEGYEQYF
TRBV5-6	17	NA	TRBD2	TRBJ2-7	TGTGCCAGCAGCTTCGGGGTACGCGGGAGCGTTGGCTACGAGCAGTACTTC	CASSFGVRGSVGYEQYF